The present TCR beta chain was sequenced within a study of neurological immune-mediated disorders (dated by TCRdb to the late 2010s). A note on the overall study: Among the roughly 35 multiple sclerosis patients, relapsing-remitting MS accounted for approximately 31 and secondary progressive MS accounted for 3. Peripheral blood TCR-beta repertoires from HTLV-I-associated myelopathy (HAM/TSP) patients, multiple sclerosis patients and healthy controls were compared by UMI-based sequencing. The roughly 100 TCR-beta libraries covered PBMC samples along with longitudinal samples, technical triplicates, and paired sorted CD4+ and CD8+ T-cell subsets. The cohort comprised 68 subjects: about 14 HAM/TSP patients, 35 or so multiple sclerosis patients and some 20 healthy controls.

This clonotype was counted ten times or more. It has no known antigen specificity. Per-nucleotide qualities are absent, and no much larger clonotype sits a single base away. For the unsorted PBMC libraries, 2 million PBMCs were stored in RNAlater at -80 degrees C until RNA extraction and were used to generate the libraries. The multiple sclerosis patients were enrolled in a US clinical protocol that evaluated disease progression with magnetic resonance imaging. Peripheral blood was subjected to Ficoll-Hypaque density gradient centrifugation to isolate PBMCs, which were then cryopreserved in liquid nitrogen. Results and caveats for the whole study, not just this receptor: The MS cluster was not associated with any clinical or MRI features, and the authors stated that larger cohorts are needed. Expanded clones from different subjects shared no identical CDR3 amino acid sequences, which suggests that TCR-beta repertoires were private in all groups. TCR clonal expansion was greatest in HAM/TSP patients and smallest in MS patients, who ranked below even healthy controls. Repertoires from 18 of 34 MS patients were grouped by phylogenetic analysis into a cluster of related CDR3 sequences, suggesting a possible repertoire-level signature.

There are 14 amino acids in the CDR3, from cysteine to phenylalanine inclusive. Only CDR3 DNA remains: 42 bases, in frame from the first base. Clipping removes 4 bases from V and 3 bases from J, with 7 as the unmatched junction base count. CDR1 SGHRS and CDR2 YFSETQ were looked up in the germline V gene. cDNA was synthesized by template-switch 5'RACE using a primer carrying a 10-nucleotide random unique molecular identifier by which each TCR transcript was tagged. Over 190 million TCR-beta sequences, covering 15-18 subjects, were produced in each sequencing run. Total RNA was extracted with the RNeasy kit. The KAPA Real-time Library Amplification kit was used to amplify TCR-beta VDJ regions with primers for the TCR constant region and the 5'RACE anchor. A first PCR added sample indexes and Illumina adaptors, after which a second PCR increased the library yield. After Ampure bead purification, the roughly 650 bp TCR product was size-selected on a 2% E-gel SizeSelection system. Before pooling, libraries had their quality checked on a Bioanalyzer, their concentration measured with Qubit, and their quantity determined with the Kapa Library Quantification kit. An Illumina HiSeq 2500 sequenced the libraries paired-end 2 x 150 bp. To increase sequence diversity, about 24-32% phiX was spiked into each library pool. In the source study's methods: The quality-filtered reads were processed with the UMI-based MiGEC pipeline, whose error correction step removed more than 80% of the raw TCR sequences. IMGT germline references were used for alignment of VDJ genes, and clonotypes were defined by a unique CDR3 amino acid sequence together with V-J genes. Clonal expansion, Shannon diversity and CDR3 relatedness (CalcPairwiseDistances, ClusterSamples) were evaluated with VDJtools, and phylogenetic trees were built with CLCbio workbench. Using coefficient-of-variation modelling across technical triplicates, the study counted a clone as expanded if it had at least 8 unique UMIs. In-frame beta chains were kept once TCRdb had trimmed the public reads at Q25 with fastp and called clones with MiXCR. Here each entry gathers all rows of one CDR3 protein and keeps the most common genes and DNA. These V and J calls are TCRdb output, not the study's own analysis. The sample yields about 120,000 distinct CDR3 sequences; about 3.2% were counted once. 1% to 1.5% of the sample comes from the top ten.

The V and J genes are TRBV5-1 and TRBJ2-7; TRBD1 lines up with 7 middle nucleotides. The sample comprised PBMCs. This TCR derives from a woman aged 25 to 39 with multiple sclerosis. The CDR3 corresponds to CASSLGNRGYEQYF. The DNA sequence is TGCGCCAGCAGCCTCGGGAACAGGGGCTACGAGCAGTACTTC.